A selection of T cell receptor beta chains follows, all from one sample in a study of cytomegalovirus exposure and HLA in healthy donors. Data came from immunoSEQ multiplex PCR; TCRdb stores just in-frame clones and leaves some out. This table has about 150,000 clones, about 76% appearing once. The source material was PBMCs. All receptors come from a human donor in good health. The CDR3 runs from the conserved cysteine through the conserved F or W. D genes are given only for firm matches. A row's size may be missing; if present it is once, few, many or a size class.

J gene	D gene	V gene	clone size	CDR3 protein	CDR3 DNA
TRBJ1-2	-	TRBV28	once	CASRPPGEEIYGYTF	TGTGCCAGCAGGCCTCCCGGGGAAGAAATCTATGGCTACACCTTC
TRBJ2-7	-	TRBV4-2	-	CASSQWLATVYEQYF	TGTGCCAGCAGCCAATGGTTAGCAACCGTCTACGAGCAGTACTTC
TRBJ2-1	-	TRBV19	-	CASSETGYNEQFF	TGTGCCAGTAGCGAGACAGGTTACAATGAGCAGTTCTTC
TRBJ1-1	-	TRBV5-4	-	CASSLYRLNTEAFF	TGTGCCAGCAGCTTGTACAGGTTGAACACTGAAGCTTTCTTT
TRBJ1-4	TRBD1	TRBV27	-	CASRQLPGTGNEKLFF	TGTGCCAGCAGACAACTGCCCGGGACAGGGAATGAAAAACTGTTTTTT
TRBJ2-7	-	TRBV6-1	-	CASSESRNSYEQYF	TGTGCCAGCAGTGAAAGCAGGAACTCCTACGAGCAGTACTTC
TRBJ2-1	-	TRBV5-1	-	CASSTGDNYNEQFF	TGCGCCAGCAGCACCGGGGACAATTACAATGAGCAGTTCTTC
TRBJ1-2	TRBD1	TRBV9	few	CASSTRTGENYGYTF	TGTGCCAGCAGCACCCGGACAGGGGAGAACTATGGCTACACCTTC
TRBJ1-6	TRBD1	TRBV7-9	-	CASSSPPTGGFHSPLHF	TGTGCCAGCAGCTCGCCACCGACAGGGGGCTTTCATTCACCCCTCCACTTT
TRBJ2-7	TRBD1	TRBV6-5	-	CATGQGHNEQYF	TGTGCCACCGGACAGGGTCACAACGAGCAGTACTTC
TRBJ1-2	-	TRBV30	-	CAWSDGEYGYTF	TGTGCCTGGAGTGACGGGGAATATGGCTACACCTTC
TRBJ2-1	-	TRBV6-5	few	CASSRSSEQFF	TGTGCCAGCAGTCGTAGTAGTGAGCAGTTCTTC
TRBJ2-1	TRBD2	TRBV19	-	CASSTWTSDEQFF	TGTGCCAGTAGTACTTGGACTAGCGATGAGCAGTTCTTC
TRBJ2-3	TRBD2	TRBV9	-	CASSVLAVSTDTQYF	TGTGCCAGCAGCGTACTAGCGGTAAGCACAGATACGCAGTATTTT
TRBJ1-2	-	TRBV2	-	CASRAGQLYGYTF	TGTGCCAGCAGGGCTGGACAGCTCTATGGCTACACCTTC
TRBJ2-7	TRBD2	TRBV15	once	CATSGGAYEQYF	TGTGCCACCAGCGGGGGGGCCTACGAGCAGTACTTC
TRBJ2-6	-	TRBV10-2	once	CAILVGGPSGANVLTF	TGCGCCATCCTAGTCGGGGGGCCATCTGGGGCCAACGTCCTGACTTTC
TRBJ2-5	-	TRBV12-5	-	CASGLRGAETQYF	TGTGCTAGTGGTCTCAGGGGGGCAGAGACCCAGTACTTC
TRBJ2-6	TRBD1	TRBV30	-	CAWIPGQGISGANVLTF	TGTGCCTGGATTCCGGGACAGGGGATCTCTGGGGCCAACGTCCTGACTTTC
TRBJ1-1	-	TRBV15	-	CATSRGPGAVEAFF	TGTGCCACCAGCAGAGGTCCAGGGGCGGTTGAAGCTTTCTTT
TRBJ2-7	-	TRBV28	once	CASSGGDSQTYEQYF	TGTGCCAGCAGTGGCGGGGACAGCCAGACCTACGAGCAGTACTTC
TRBJ1-2	TRBD1	TRBV30	few	CAWSVGDRGVHGYTF	TGTGCCTGGAGTGTAGGGGACAGGGGAGTTCATGGCTACACCTTC
TRBJ1-1	TRBD1	TRBV6-5	-	CATQTGFPNTEAFF	TGTGCCACCCAGACAGGGTTCCCAAACACTGAAGCTTTCTTT
TRBJ1-1	-	TRBV27	-	CASSLVRSAEAFF	TGTGCCAGCAGTTTAGTTCGTAGCGCTGAAGCTTTCTTT